This T cell receptor (beta chain) came from a study of blood T cell repertoires in COVID-19. Study in general: From the United States, Italy and Spain came samples of acute and convalescent COVID-19. Nucleic acid was either cDNA or gDNA, and it came from T cells, B-cell-depleted T cells, or PBMCs.

This clone was counted a few times. Trimming cost V 3 bases and J 3 bases; bases outside gene matches: 7. The V gene's germline CDR1 is LGHNT and CDR2 FRNRAP. The CDR3 is 16 residues long. Methods used by the authors: From reference gene primer amplification, estimates of nucleated cell counts were derived. Sequencing used immunoSEQ multiplex PCR; TCRdb keeps in-frame clones, though not all of them. V, J and clone size were drawn from that table, and D and trimming were deduced from the DNA. The sample has roughly 200,000 clones; around 85% are singletons. The sequenced sample consisted of peripheral blood. This sequence was found in a man over 45 who had recovered from COVID-19. V and J are TRBV12-5 and TRBJ2-7; TRBD2 aligns across 11 bases. The CDR3: CASGLATSGSYYEQYF. In DNA, the CDR3 is TGTGCTAGTGGTTTAGCTACTAGCGGGAGTTACTACGAGCAGTACTTC.